This passage covers 25 T cell receptor beta chains from one sample sequenced in a study of long-term antiretroviral therapy in people with HIV. At survey level, the immunoSEQ assay was run in its v3.0 version. Sequenced by immunoSEQ multiplex PCR; TCRdb stores in-frame clones only, minus some. The data hold 23,000 or so clones, with around three quarters observed a single time. Here the sequenced sample was unsorted PBMCs, taken 2.1 years after starting antiretroviral therapy. These receptors were taken from a man aged 25-45 years with HIV.

This sequence joins TRBV13 and TRBJ2-2; D might be TRBD1 (5 bases). CDR3 length: 13 amino acids. Germline V lookup: CDR1 PRHDT, CDR2 FYEKMQ (reference sequence). V was shortened by 3 bases and J by 5 bases, with 7 bases between the two germline ends. CDR3 nucleotides: TGTGCCAGCAGCTTGGGGCCTACCGGGGAGCTGTTTTTT. It translates to CASSLGPTGELFF.

CDR3 region: CASSEDTGGSYEQYF. The CDR3, as DNA: TGTGCCAGCAGTGAAGATACAGGGGGTTCCTACGAGCAGTACTTC. The genes are TRBV6-1 and TRBJ2-7; 8 nucleotides agree with TRBD1. This CDR3 region has 15 residues. The J segment lost 1 base and the V segment lost 1 base, leaving 3 bases of the junction unmatched. Germline-derived CDR1 and CDR2 are MNHNS and SASEGT.

The chain employs TRBV6-5 and TRBJ2-7, with TRBD2 matching over 7 bases. Per germline, CDR1 MNHEY and CDR2 SVGAGI. With V trimmed by 8 bases and J by 0 bases, 7 bases remained unmatched. The CDR3 has 14 residues. The CDR3 reads CASGGGAHSYEQYF. Here the CDR3 DNA reads TGTGCCAGCGGGGGGGGAGCTCACTCCTACGAGCAGTACTTC.

The CDR3 loop reads CASSSTVRGAQNEPQHF. CDR3 nucleotide sequence: TGTGCCAGCAGTTCAACCGTTCGGGGGGCGCAGAACGAGCCCCAGCATTTT. The chain couples TRBV28 to TRBJ1-5; D perhaps matches TRBD1 (6 bases). The CDR3 runs 17 residues. The V gene lost 4 bases and the J gene lost 8 bases, with 24 bases spanning the gap. Germline V gives CDR1 MDHEN, CDR2 SYDVKM.

The genes are TRBV11-2 and TRBJ1-5, with D unresolved. Germline V gene sequence: CDR1 SGHAT, CDR2 FQNNGV. With 1 base removed from V and 7 bases from J, the gap between germline ends came to 8 bases. The CDR3 totals 13 residues. For the CDR3, the DNA is TGTGCCAGCAGCTTAGGGGTCTCCCAGCCCCAGCATTTT. It specifies CASSLGVSQPQHF.

V is TRBV19 and J is TRBJ1-2; D gene ambiguous. Trimming stripped 4 bases from V and 4 bases from J, with 7 bases between. CDR3 length equals 12 residues. Per the germline V gene, CDR1 is LNHDA and CDR2 is SQIVND (reference sequence). CDR3 amino acids: CASSRNSYGYTF. As DNA, the CDR3 is TGTGCCAGTAGTAGAAACAGCTATGGCTACACCTTC.

The chain uses TRBV6-1 and TRBJ1-5, with TRBD1 as a possible D gene (5 bases). V gave up 2 bases and J gave up 6 bases, with 11 bases separating them. The CDR3 has 14 residues. The germline V gene encodes CDR1 MNHNS and CDR2 SASEGT. The chain's CDR3 is CASSETRGFQPQHF. CDR3 sequence (DNA): TGTGCCAGCAGTGAAACGCGGGGCTTTCAGCCCCAGCATTTT.

By share, this clone ranks as medium-sized. V gene TRBV4-1 combines with J gene TRBJ2-1; tentatively, D is TRBD2 (5 bases). The CDR3 contains 14 residues. Germline CDR1 MGHRA, CDR2 YSYEKL. V was cut by 1 base and J by 6 bases, with 10 bases left in between. CDR3 protein: CASSQGGAFNEQFF. CDR3 nucleotide sequence: TGCGCCAGCAGCCAAGGGGGAGCTTTCAATGAGCAGTTCTTC.

The chain carries TRBV6-5 and TRBJ2-1; tentatively, D is TRBD2 (6 bases). This CDR3 region has 15 residues. Trimming cost V 2 bases and J 4 bases, with 12 bases left between them. Germline V lookup: CDR1 MNHEY, CDR2 SVGAGI. The CDR3 loop reads CASSYRSGSYNEQFF. In DNA form, the CDR3 reads TGTGCCAGCAGTTACAGGTCCGGGAGTTACAATGAGCAGTTCTTC.

The rearrangement joins TRBV6-5 to TRBJ2-5; 8 nucleotides match TRBD1. With 5 bases clipped from V and 7 bases from J, the junction kept 9 bases outside the gene matches. Germline CDR1 and CDR2: MNHEY and SVGAGI. The CDR3 contains 14 residues. Here the CDR3 reads CASSHPGTGPTQYF. The CDR3 nucleotides are TGTGCCAGCAGTCACCCCGGGACAGGACCGACCCAGTACTTC.

In nucleotides, the CDR3 is TGTGCCTGGAGTGTACCCCCAGGTAACTTAAGTAAGAACACTGAAGCTTTCTTT. Its translation is CAWSVPPGNLSKNTEAFF. This rearrangement joins TRBV30 to TRBJ1-1; D gene unclear. Germline assignment: CDR1 GTSNPN and CDR2 SVGIG (reference sequence). Trimming cost V 0 bases and J 1 base, with 21 bases left between them. This CDR3 is 18 amino acids long.

The J gene is TRBJ1-3, the V gene TRBV9; the D gene is possibly TRBD1 (5 bases). V was pared by 2 bases and J by 5 bases, with 8 bases between. This CDR3 contains 13 residues. Germline lookup yields CDR1 SGDLS and CDR2 YYNGEE. The CDR3 region has the DNA TGTGCCAGCAGCGTCGAGGGGCGAAACACCATATATTTT. Protein sequence: CASSVEGRNTIYF.

This chain links TRBV29-1 with TRBJ2-3, with D uncertain. Trimming removed 8 bases at V and 0 bases at J, with 12 bases between. The CDR3 consists of 13 residues. Germline CDR1 is SQVTM and CDR2 is ANQGSEA. The CDR3, as DNA: TGCAGCTCCTTAATGGTTAGCACAGATACGCAGTATTTT. It translates to CSSLMVSTDTQYF.

V gene TRBV28 combines with J gene TRBJ2-5; tentative D call: TRBD2 (7 bases). Trimming removed 2 bases at V and 4 bases at J, with 14 bases between. The length of the CDR3 is 15 residues. CDR1 MDHEN and CDR2 SYDVKM come from the germline V gene. This CDR3 reads CASSLRGGAGETQYF. CDR3 nucleotide sequence: TGTGCCAGCAGTTTACGAGGGGGGGCAGGAGAGACCCAGTACTTC.

The chain joins TRBV10-3 to TRBJ1-3; 7 positions match TRBD1. Trimming at V came to 4 bases and at J to 0 bases, leaving 6 bases not matched to a gene. From germline, CDR1 is ENHRY and CDR2 SYGVKD. The CDR3 is 16 residues long. The CDR3 region is CAISGTGRSSGNTIYF. As DNA, the CDR3 is TGTGCCATCAGTGGGACAGGCCGAAGCTCTGGAAACACCATATATTTT.

The J gene is TRBJ2-2, the V gene TRBV27; 7 bases are shared with TRBD1. V was clipped by 2 bases and J by 4 bases; unmatched bases: 10. The CDR3 is 17 residues long. Germline CDR1 reads MNHEY; CDR2 reads SMNVEV (reference sequence). CDR3: CASSLPGTGAGTGELFF. Written as DNA, the CDR3 is TGTGCCAGCAGTTTACCTGGAACAGGGGCGGGCACCGGGGAGCTGTTTTTT.

This clone was observed a few times. The chain carries TRBV7-9 and TRBJ2-7, with a tentative D call TRBD2 (5 bases). Trimming shortened V by 5 bases and J by 3 bases, and 20 bases separated the two germline ends. The CDR3 is 16 residues long. Germline-derived CDR1 and CDR2 are SEHNR and FQNEAQ (reference sequence). The CDR3 DNA follows: TGTGCCAGCAGCCGAGCGAGAGGGAACTTATTCTACGAGCAGTACTTC. Encoded protein: CASSRARGNLFYEQYF.

The chain carries TRBV27 and TRBJ2-7; the match to TRBD1 covers 8 bases. The V segment lost 8 bases and the J segment 0 bases; nucleotides outside the gene matches: 6. The CDR3 is 14 amino acids. Germline V gives CDR1 MNHEY, CDR2 SMNVEV (reference sequence). CDR3 protein: CASPGTGFSYEQYF. The CDR3, as DNA: TGTGCCAGCCCCGGGACAGGTTTCTCCTACGAGCAGTACTTC.

This chain links TRBV14 with TRBJ2-5; no clear D gene. V lost 2 bases and J 5 bases, leaving 9 bases between the germline ends. The CDR3 loop spans 13 amino acids. Germline V gene lookup returns CDR1 SGHDN and CDR2 FVKESK. This CDR3 reads CASSQRATETQYF. The CDR3 DNA is TGTGCCAGCAGCCAACGGGCGACTGAGACCCAGTACTTC.

The genes are TRBV27 and TRBJ2-7; the D is unclear. CDR1 and CDR2 (germline): MNHEY, SMNVEV (reference sequence). The CDR3 spans 13 residues. Between the trimmed V and J ends, which lost 2 bases and 4 bases, there was a span of 9 bases. CDR3 DNA: TGTGCCAGCAGTTTAAGGGTGCGTTACGAGCAGTACTTC. This codes for CASSLRVRYEQYF.

The genes are TRBV5-4 and TRBJ2-2; tentative D call: TRBD2 (6 bases). The germline gives CDR1 SGHNT, CDR2 YYREEE (reference sequence). CDR3 length: 15 amino acids. V lost 0 bases and J 2 bases, leaving 8 bases between the germline ends. The CDR3 sequence: CASSLGAGNTGELFF. The CDR3 DNA is TGTGCCAGCAGCTTGGGGGCGGGAAACACCGGGGAGCTGTTTTTT. Using reference TRBV5-4 and TRBJ2-2 for the parts outside the CDR3, the full variable domain is ETGVTQSPTHLIKTRGQQVTLRCSSQSGHNTVSWYQQALGQGPQFIFQYYREEENGRGNFPPRFSGLQFPNYSSELNVNALELDDSALYLCASSLGAGNTGELFFGEGSRLTVL.

This rearrangement joins TRBV5-1 to TRBJ2-2, with 7 bases aligning to TRBD1. V was clipped by 3 bases and J by 5 bases; unmatched bases: 1. The CDR3 contains 13 residues. Germline assignment: CDR1 SGHRS and CDR2 YFSETQ. CDR3 sequence reads: CASSWGQTGELFF. In nucleotides, the CDR3 is TGCGCCAGCAGCTGGGGACAGACCGGGGAGCTGTTTTTT.

CDR3 coding DNA: TGTGCCAGCAGCTTCAGGGGGAACACTGAAGCTTTCTTT. Translation gives CASSFRGNTEAFF. The chain has TRBV7-9 and TRBJ1-1; weak D call: TRBD1 (6 bases). The germline V gene encodes CDR1 SEHNR and CDR2 FQNEAQ (reference sequence). The CDR3 contains 13 residues. V was pared by 3 bases and J by 1 base, with 6 bases between.

The V call is TRBV30, the J call TRBJ2-7, with D possibly being TRBD2 (6 bases). Trimming pared 1 base from V and 2 bases from J, leaving 12 bases between. Germline CDR1 and CDR2: GTSNPN and SVGIG (reference sequence). This CDR3 comprises 14 residues. CDR3 sequence reads: CAWSASGGTYEQYF. CDR3 bases: TGTGCCTGGAGTGCAAGCGGCGGGACCTACGAGCAGTACTTC.

This clone was detected only a few times. CDR3 DNA sequence: TGTGCCAGTAGTCCCGAGAGGGGACAGGGACGGACTGAAGCTTTCTTT. Protein: CASSPERGQGRTEAFF. The chain links TRBV19 to TRBJ1-1; TRBD1 agrees at 9 bases. V lost 5 bases, J lost 5 bases, and 12 bases stayed unmatched. The germline CDR1 and CDR2 sequences are LNHDA and SQIVND (reference sequence). CDR3 size: 16 residues.